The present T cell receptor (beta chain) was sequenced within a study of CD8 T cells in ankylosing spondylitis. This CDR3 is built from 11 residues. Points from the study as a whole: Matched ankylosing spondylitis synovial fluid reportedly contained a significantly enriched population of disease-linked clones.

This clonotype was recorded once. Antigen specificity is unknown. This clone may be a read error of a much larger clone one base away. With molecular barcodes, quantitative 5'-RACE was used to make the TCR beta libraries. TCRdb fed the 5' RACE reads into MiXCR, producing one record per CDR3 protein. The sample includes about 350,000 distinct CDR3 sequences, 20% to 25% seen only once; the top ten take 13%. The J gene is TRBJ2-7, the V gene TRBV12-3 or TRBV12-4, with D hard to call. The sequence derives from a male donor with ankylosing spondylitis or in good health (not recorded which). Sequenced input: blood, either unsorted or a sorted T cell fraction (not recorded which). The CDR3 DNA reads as TGTACCAGCAGTTTGGGGTGGGAGCAGTACTTC. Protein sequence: CTSSLGWEQYF.